The entry that follows covers one T cell receptor (beta chain) sequence. This entry belongs to a study of blood T cell repertoires in COVID-19. On the study more broadly: The United States, Italy and Spain provided the acute and convalescent COVID-19 samples. Sources were T cells, B-cell-depleted T cells, or PBMCs; the material itself was cDNA or gDNA.

Per the study methods: The authors estimated nucleated cell counts from reference gene primer amplification. Sequenced by immunoSEQ multiplex PCR; TCRdb stores in-frame clones only, minus some. V and J calls and clone size come straight from that table; D and trimming were deduced from the DNA. The table shows around 140,000 clones, with 84% occurring only once. The CDR3 spans 13 residues. Germline V gives CDR1 SNHLY, CDR2 FYNNEI. Trimming took 7 bases from V and 6 from J, leaving 12 bases between them. The rearrangement joins TRBV2 to TRBJ2-2; a possible D gene is TRBD1 (6 bases). Sequencing used peripheral blood. This receptor was taken from a human donor in a cohort sampled during active COVID-19. CDR3 sequence: CASTTGLSGELFF. In DNA form, the CDR3 reads TGTGCCAGCACGACAGGCCTATCCGGGGAGCTGTTTTTT. The full variable domain, its missing parts supplied by reference TRBV2 and TRBJ2-2, is EPEVTQTPSHQVTQMGQEVILRCVPISNHLYFYWYRQILGQKVEFLVSFYNNEISEKSEIFDDQFSVERPDGSNFTLKIRSTKLEDSAMYFCASTTGLSGELFFGEGSRLTVL.